One and the same sample provided the 20 T cell receptor beta chains below, sequenced in a study of blood T cell repertoires in COVID-19. Measured with immunoSEQ multiplex PCR; TCRdb has only the in-frame clones, and not every one. The profile shows approximately 290,000 clones, about 90% of them singletons. Sequences were obtained from peripheral blood. Receptor source: a woman aged 25 to 39 with COVID-19, enrolled during active disease.

The genes are TRBV20-1 and TRBJ2-7, with D tentatively TRBD1 (6 bases). The ends were cut back, 6 bases at V and 4 bases at J, with 10 bases in the middle. CDR3 size: 11 residues. Per germline, CDR1 DFQATT and CDR2 SNEGSKA (reference sequence). The CDR3 reads CSAARGYEQYF. The CDR3 DNA follows: TGCAGTGCCGCCAGGGGTTACGAGCAGTACTTC.

The rearrangement links TRBV7-8 to TRBJ2-6, with 7 bases lining up with TRBD1. With V trimmed by 5 bases and J by 3 bases, 10 bases remained unmatched. CDR3 size: 17 residues. CDR1 SGHVS and CDR2 FQNEAQ come from the germline V gene. CDR3 DNA: TGTGCCAGCAGCCGACAGGGAAATCTGGGTGGGGCCAACGTCCTGACTTTC. As protein: CASSRQGNLGGANVLTF.

This clone was detected only once. The CDR3 DNA reads as TGTGCCAGCAGTGGGGCAACCTACGAGCAGTACTTC. Protein sequence: CASSGATYEQYF. This chain links TRBV27 with TRBJ2-7; possibly TRBD1 for D (5 bases). V was cut by 5 bases and J by 2 bases, with 7 bases left in between. This CDR3 has 12 amino acids. The germline gives CDR1 MNHEY, CDR2 SMNVEV (reference sequence).

This chain links TRBV21-1 with TRBJ1-5; TRBD1, the D gene given by the table, was not confirmed from the DNA. TRBV21-1 is reported as a pseudogene. The CDR3 contains 18 residues. DNA of the CDR3: TGTGCCAGCAGCAAATGGGCTTTCTCCTCCTGGAGCAATCAGCCCCAGCATTTT. It translates to CASSKWAFSSWSNQPQHF.

The chain combines TRBV2 with TRBJ2-7, with D possibly being TRBD1 (7 bases). With 8 bases removed from V and 4 bases from J, the gap between germline ends came to 21 bases. The CDR3 sequence is 15 residues long. The germline V gene encodes CDR1 SNHLY and CDR2 FYNNEI. CDR3 loop: CASRPNRGGRYEQYF. CDR3 in DNA: TGTGCCAGCCGACCGAACAGGGGAGGACGTTACGAGCAGTACTTC.

This clone was seen more than once but under ten times. The J gene is TRBJ2-7, the V gene TRBV11-3, with a possible D match to TRBD1 (6 bases). This CDR3 has 13 residues. CDR1 SGHNT and CDR2 YENEEA come from the germline V gene. The V and J ends lost 2 bases and 3 bases respectively, with 8 bases between them. In nucleotides, the CDR3 is TGTGCCAGCAGCTTAAGGGACAACTACGAGCAGTACTTC. Protein product: CASSLRDNYEQYF.

The chain couples TRBV30 to TRBJ2-3, with 9 bases fitting TRBD2. The CDR3 is 13 amino acids. Germline V gene sequence: CDR1 GTSNPN, CDR2 SVGIG (reference sequence). V gave up 3 bases and J gave up 7 bases; unmatched junction bases: 5. CDR3 DNA: TGTGCCTGGAGAGGGACTAGCCCTAATACGCAGTATTTT. Translation: CAWRGTSPNTQYF.

The chain carries TRBV6-5 and TRBJ1-1; no reliable D call. CDR1 is MNHEY and CDR2 is SVGAGI in the germline V gene. This CDR3 spans 12 amino acids. Trimming pared 6 bases from V and 5 bases from J, leaving 10 bases between. Here the CDR3 DNA reads TGTGCCAGCAGCCTAAGGCGGACTGAAGCTTTCTTT. Its translation is CASSLRRTEAFF.

The J gene is TRBJ1-6, the V gene TRBV15; tentative D call: TRBD1 (6 bases). The CDR3 is 15 amino acids. The V and J ends lost 1 base and 10 bases respectively, with 14 bases between them. CDR1 is LNHNV and CDR2 is YYDKDF in the germline V gene (reference sequence). CDR3 bases: TGTGCCACCAGCAGAGGAGTGGGGGCAGACTCACCCCTCCACTTT. This encodes CATSRGVGADSPLHF.

V gene TRBV19 combines with J gene TRBJ1-1, with 8 bases aligning to TRBD1. Germline V gene sequence: CDR1 LNHDA, CDR2 SQIVND (reference sequence). V dropped 4 bases and J dropped 6; count of bases not matched to a gene: 10. The CDR3 has 15 amino acids. The chain's CDR3 is CASSTRQGWLPEAFF. CDR3 coding DNA: TGTGCCAGTAGTACTAGACAGGGGTGGCTCCCTGAAGCTTTCTTT.

The rearrangement joins TRBV7-6 to TRBJ1-2, with D possibly TRBD1 on 5 matching bases. The CDR3 spans 16 residues. From germline, CDR1 is SGHVS and CDR2 FNYEAQ. The germline V and J ends were trimmed by 4 bases and 0 bases, with 15 bases remaining between them. DNA of the CDR3: TGTGCCAGCAGCTACTCAAAGGACATGTCTAACTATGGCTACACCTTC. It encodes CASSYSKDMSNYGYTF. Full variable domain (outside the CDR3, taken from reference TRBV7-6 and TRBJ1-2): GAGVSQSPRYKVTKRGQDVALRCDPISGHVSLYWYRQALGQGPEFLTYFNYEAQQDKSGLPNDRFSAERPEGSISTLTIQRTEQRDSAMYRCASSYSKDMSNYGYTFGSGTRLTVV.

V is TRBV21-1 and J is TRBJ2-5; the table's D call TRBD1 went unverified against the DNA. TRBV21-1 is labeled a pseudogene. CDR3 length equals 16 residues. The CDR3: CASSKAAGTGQETQYF. The DNA of the CDR3 is TGTGCCAGCAGCAAAGCGGCCGGGACAGGGCAAGAGACCCAGTACTTC.

The chain recombines TRBV6-5 with TRBJ1-1; weak D call: TRBD1 (6 bases). The CDR3 consists of 13 residues. Trimming pared 6 bases from V and 3 bases from J, leaving 11 bases between. The germline gives CDR1 MNHEY, CDR2 SVGAGI. The CDR3 is CASSAGVYTEAFF. The CDR3 region has the DNA TGTGCCAGCAGCGCAGGGGTATACACTGAAGCTTTCTTT.

The sample holds a few counts of this clone. V usage is TRBV10-1 and J usage is TRBJ2-1, with 7 nucleotides matching TRBD1. The ends lost 5 bases at V and 2 bases at J; junction bases unmatched: 3. From germline, CDR1 is WNHNN and CDR2 SYGVQD (reference sequence). The CDR3 totals 14 residues. CDR3 in amino acids: CASSRGPPYNEQFF. The DNA for the CDR3 is TGCGCCAGCAGTAGGGGGCCCCCCTACAATGAGCAGTTCTTC.

Here the CDR3 reads CASSYTGVRVTEAFF. The CDR3 DNA reads as TGTGCCAGCAGTTACACGGGGGTAAGGGTCACTGAAGCTTTCTTT. The chain links TRBV6-5 to TRBJ1-1, with D perhaps matching TRBD1 (5 bases). Germline values: CDR1 MNHEY, CDR2 SVGAGI. Trimming shortened V by 2 bases and J by 4 bases, and 14 bases separated the two germline ends. The CDR3 sequence is 15 residues long.

The rearrangement uses TRBV27 and TRBJ2-7; D is possibly TRBD1 (6 bases). V shed 8 bases and J shed 6 bases, with 20 bases lying between them. The CDR3 has 14 residues. Germline assignment: CDR1 MNHEY and CDR2 SMNVEV (reference sequence). CDR3 loop: CASFPGTPWGEQYF. The CDR3 region has the DNA TGTGCCAGCTTTCCCGGGACACCTTGGGGCGAGCAGTACTTC.

The chain recombines TRBV19 with TRBJ1-5; tentatively, D is TRBD1 (5 bases). Germline CDR1 and CDR2: LNHDA and SQIVND (reference sequence). V gave up 7 bases and J gave up 6 bases, with 19 bases separating them. This CDR3 spans 15 amino acids. The CDR3 is CASNPVPGVSQPQHF. CDR3 coding DNA: TGTGCCAGTAACCCCGTCCCGGGGGTGAGTCAGCCCCAGCATTTT.

The chain has TRBV5-1 and TRBJ1-2; the match to TRBD1 covers 8 bases. Germline V gives CDR1 SGHRS, CDR2 YFSETQ. The CDR3 runs 14 residues. V lost 0 bases and J lost 4; bases outside the gene matches: 2. The CDR3 is CASSLVTGGYGYTF. CDR3 DNA: TGCGCCAGCAGCTTGGTCACAGGGGGCTATGGCTACACCTTC.

Worth noting for this clone: Different DNA sequences within this sample yield the same CDR3. The rearrangement uses TRBV6-6 and TRBJ2-7; D gene ambiguous. The ends were cut back, 8 bases at V and 1 base at J, with 9 bases in the middle. Germline V gene lookup returns CDR1 MNHNY and CDR2 SVGAGI (reference sequence). This CDR3 is built from 12 residues. This chain's CDR3 is CASRGGSYEQYF. In nucleotides, the CDR3 is TGTGCCAGCCGTGGCGGATCCTACGAGCAGTACTTC.

V and J are TRBV5-4 and TRBJ2-5; 9 bases align to TRBD2. J was trimmed by 4 bases and V by 0 bases; bases with no gene match: 7. The CDR3 totals 16 residues. Per the germline V gene, CDR1 is SGHNT and CDR2 is YYREEE (reference sequence). The CDR3 nucleotides are TGTGCCAGCAGCTTGGGGGGTCTAGCGGGGCTAGAGACCCAGTACTTC. Protein sequence: CASSLGGLAGLETQYF.